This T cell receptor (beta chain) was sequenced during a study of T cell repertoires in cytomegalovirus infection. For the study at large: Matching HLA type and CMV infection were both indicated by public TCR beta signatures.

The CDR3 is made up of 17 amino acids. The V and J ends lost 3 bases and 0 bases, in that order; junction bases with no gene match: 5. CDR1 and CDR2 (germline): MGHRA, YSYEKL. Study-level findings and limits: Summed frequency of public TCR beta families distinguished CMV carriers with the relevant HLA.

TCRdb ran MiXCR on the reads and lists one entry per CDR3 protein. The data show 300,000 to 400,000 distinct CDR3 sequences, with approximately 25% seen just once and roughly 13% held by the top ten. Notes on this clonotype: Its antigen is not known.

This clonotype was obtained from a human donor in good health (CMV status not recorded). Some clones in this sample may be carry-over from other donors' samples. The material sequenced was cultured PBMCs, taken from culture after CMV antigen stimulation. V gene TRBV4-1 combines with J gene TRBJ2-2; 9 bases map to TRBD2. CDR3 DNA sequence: TGCGCCAGCAGCCAGGATAGCGGGAGAGCGAACACCGGGGAGCTGTTTTTT. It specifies CASSQDSGRANTGELFF.